These T cell receptor beta chains were read from a single sample in a study of radiotherapy plus CTLA-4 blockade in lung cancer. The method was immunoSEQ multiplex PCR; TCRdb's version includes in-frame clones alone and lacks a portion of them. Of roughly 100,000 clones detected, more than 75% appear once; the ten largest clones hold around 2%. Here the sequenced sample was peripheral blood, taken from a patient treated with radiotherapy plus ipilimumab. The receptors derive from a human donor with non-small cell lung cancer that progressed on radiotherapy plus ipilimumab. Some clones in this sample may be carry-over from other donors' samples. The CDR3 runs from the conserved cysteine through the conserved F or W. D genes are given only for firm matches. The size entry is marked missing in some rows and otherwise reads once, few, many or a size class.

TRBV27,TRBJ2-1,-,-,TGTGCCAGCAACTCATTGGGGGCGCAGGGCAATGAGCAGTTCTTC,CASNSLGAQGNEQFF
TRBV5-1,TRBJ2-2,-,-,TGCGCCAGCAGCTTGGACCCAGGGTTCACCGGGGAGCTGTTTTTT,CASSLDPGFTGELFF
TRBV5-5,TRBJ2-3,-,TRBD1,TGTGCCAGCAGCTTGGCGATCCAGGGGGCGAGGGGCACAGATACGCAGTATTTT,CASSLAIQGARGTDTQYF
TRBV19,TRBJ2-2,-,-,TGTGCCAGTACCTCGCTTACTATAGCTACCGGGGAGCTGTTTTTT,CASTSLTIATGELFF
TRBV5-1,TRBJ2-7,-,TRBD1,TGCGCCAGCAGCTTGGGCTTGGGGGGACAGGGGTTTCACGAGCAGTACTTC,CASSLGLGGQGFHEQYF
TRBV5-6,TRBJ1-2,-,-,TGTGCCAGCAGCTTGAGCAGTCTTAACTATGGCTACACCTTC,CASSLSSLNYGYTF
TRBV5-6,TRBJ2-5,-,TRBD2,TGTGCCAGCAGCATAACGGGGGGTAGCCGACGAACCCAGTACTTC,CASSITGGSRRTQYF
TRBV5-1,TRBJ2-5,-,TRBD2,TGCGCCAGCAGCCCGCGGACTAGCGGGGGGTCAGAAGAGACCCAGTACTTC,CASSPRTSGGSEETQYF
TRBV11-1,TRBJ2-5,once,-,TGTGCCAGCAGCTTGGGGCGGAGGGGTTTGGAGACCCAGTACTTC,CASSLGRRGLETQYF
TRBV6-1,TRBJ2-7,-,-,TGTGCCAGCAGTGTGGAGTCAGGGGACTACGAGCAGTACTTC,CASSVESGDYEQYF
TRBV2,TRBJ1-1,-,TRBD1,TGTGCCAGCAGAGGAACAGGGGGCGGCACTGAAGCTTTCTTT,CASRGTGGGTEAFF
TRBV27,TRBJ2-2,-,-,TGTGCCAGCGGACGGGGCGGGGAGCTGTTTTTT,CASGRGGELFF
TRBV19,TRBJ2-1,-,-,TGTGCCAGTAGTATGGATTTGGGTGAGCAGTTCTTC,CASSMDLGEQFF
TRBV5-1,TRBJ2-3,-,TRBD2,TGCGCCAGCAGCTTGTGGGAGCGGGGGCCCAGGGATACGCAGTATTTT,CASSLWERGPRDTQYF
TRBV14,TRBJ2-5,-,-,TGTGCCAGCAGCCAAGAGACTAGGTCTTTTTACAGCCAAGAGACCCAGTACTTC,CASSQETRSFYSQETQYF
TRBV5-1,TRBJ2-1,-,-,TGCGCCAGCAGCTTGAGTCAAACTTTGAATGAGCAGTTCTTC,CASSLSQTLNEQFF
TRBV28,TRBJ2-3,-,TRBD2,TGTGCCAGCAGCTCGGGGGTAGCGGGGGCGGATACGCAGTATTTT,CASSSGVAGADTQYF
TRBV5-4,TRBJ2-5,-,TRBD2,TGTGCCAGCAGCTTGCTAGCGGGGGGACTTGAGACCCAGTACTTC,CASSLLAGGLETQYF
TRBV28,TRBJ1-5,-,-,TGTGCCAGCAGTTTAGCAGGGATTGATCAGCCCCAGCATTTT,CASSLAGIDQPQHF
TRBV4-2,TRBJ2-7,-,TRBD2,TGTGCCAGCAGCCAAGAACTAGCGGGGGGATCCGAGCAGTACTTC,CASSQELAGGSEQYF
TRBV6-6,TRBJ1-5,-,-,TGTGCCAGCAGCCGGACAGAGGACCAGCCCCAGCATTTT,CASSRTEDQPQHF